This TCR beta chain derives from a study of response to subunit inactivated influenza vaccine. Whole-study results and caveats: Authors suggested each seasonal influenza vaccination recruits few new T cells.

TCRdb ran MiXCR on the RT-PCR reads and lists one entry per CDR3 protein. The data hold approximately 530,000 distinct CDR3 sequences, with 7.2% observed a single time. This clonotype was picked up many times. Its antigen is as yet unknown. Trimming stripped 0 bases from V and 2 bases from J, with 10 bases between. CDR1 SGHDT and CDR2 YYEEEE come from the germline V gene. The CDR3 extends over 15 amino acids. The chain combines TRBV5-6 with TRBJ2-3; D possibly corresponds to TRBD2 (6 bases). This specimen consisted of PBMCs from blood, obtained roughly 24 months after vaccination. The TCR was taken from a man aged 45 to 70 who received an inactivated influenza vaccine. CDR3 DNA sequence: TGTGCCAGCAGCTTGGAACGGGACTCCACAGATACGCAGTATTTT. This codes for CASSLERDSTDTQYF.